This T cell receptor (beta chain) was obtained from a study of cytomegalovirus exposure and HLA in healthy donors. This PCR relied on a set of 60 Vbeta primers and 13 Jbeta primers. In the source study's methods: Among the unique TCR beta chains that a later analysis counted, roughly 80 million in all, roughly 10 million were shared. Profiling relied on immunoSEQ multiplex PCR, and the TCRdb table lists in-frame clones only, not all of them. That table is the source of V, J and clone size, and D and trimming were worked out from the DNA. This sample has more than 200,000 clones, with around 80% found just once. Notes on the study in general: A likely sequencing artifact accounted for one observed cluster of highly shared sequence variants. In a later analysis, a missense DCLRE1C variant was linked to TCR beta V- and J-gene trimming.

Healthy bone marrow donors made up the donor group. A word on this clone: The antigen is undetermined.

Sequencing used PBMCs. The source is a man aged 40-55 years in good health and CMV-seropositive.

This chain's CDR3 is CASSLGDRGRGYTF. For the CDR3, the DNA is TGCGCCAGCAGCTTGGGGGACAGGGGGCGAGGCTACACCTTC. The chain carries TRBV5-1 and TRBJ1-2; 12 bases align to TRBD1. V dropped 0 bases and J dropped 8; count of bases not matched to a gene: 2. The CDR3 runs 14 residues. CDR1 is SGHRS and CDR2 is YFSETQ in the germline V gene.